Reported below is one T cell receptor (beta chain). The germline CDR1 and CDR2 sequences are LNHDA and SQIVND (reference sequence). With 5 bases clipped from V and 0 bases from J, the junction kept 13 bases outside the gene matches. The CDR3 extends over 18 amino acids. Assay used: immunoSEQ multiplex PCR; TCRdb lists only in-frame clones, some missing. The data show more than 45,000 clones, around 93% seen once. The data derive from a study of control samples from healthy donors and cancer patients. V and J are TRBV19 and TRBJ1-5; 7 nucleotides align to TRBD1. Sequenced material: PBMCs. This TCR came from a man aged 25 to 45 with colorectal cancer. CDR3 coding DNA: TGTGCCAGTAGTCCAAGTAAGGGGGCGGAGGGTAGCAATCAGCCCCAGCATTTT. Encoded protein: CASSPSKGAEGSNQPQHF.